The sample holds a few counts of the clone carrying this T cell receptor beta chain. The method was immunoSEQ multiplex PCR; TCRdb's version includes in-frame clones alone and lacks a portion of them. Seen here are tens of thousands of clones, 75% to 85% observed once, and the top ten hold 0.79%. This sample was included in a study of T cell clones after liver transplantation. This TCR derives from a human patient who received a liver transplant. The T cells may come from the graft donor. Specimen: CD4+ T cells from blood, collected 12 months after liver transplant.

The CDR3 sequence: CASSLDPGFYEQYF. The CDR3 nucleotides are TGTGCCAGCAGCTTAGATCCAGGGTTCTACGAGCAGTACTTC. The rearrangement joins TRBV7-2 to TRBJ2-7, with D perhaps matching TRBD1 (5 bases). V gave up 1 base and J gave up 3 bases, with 10 bases separating them. This CDR3 contains 14 residues. CDR1 is SGHTA, CDR2 FQGNSA, per germline.